This T cell receptor (beta chain) was sequenced in a study of T cell responses to AZD1222 COVID-19 vaccine. Study-level background: Second-dose intervals near 4 or 12 weeks were combined.

Using immunoSEQ multiplex PCR, the repertoire was profiled, and TCRdb retains in-frame clones only, with some absent. Of 95,000 to 150,000 clones in the sample, around 87% are singletons; the top ten hold under 4%. This CDR3 is built from 15 residues. CDR1 MNHNS and CDR2 SASEGT come from the germline V gene. General observations from the study: Rises in breadth and depth of Spike-specific TCRs came after two AZD1222 doses. Clonal diversity may have been underestimated, and the donors were mostly white British, with more females than males. Spike-wide vaccine-associated CD4 TCRs dominated at 160-218 and 743-854.

A note on this clone: The antigen is undetermined. One end of the junction varies from germline; a read error may be responsible.

The sample was peripheral blood, taken on day 0 of AZD1222 vaccination. This chain links TRBV6-1 with TRBJ1-5; D gene uncertain. The receptor was isolated from an adult in good health. The CDR3 loop is CASREEGVRNQPQHF. The CDR3 nucleotides are TGTGCCAGCAGGGAAGAGGGTGTGCGCAATCAGCCCCAGCATTTT.